The rows below give T cell receptor beta chains drawn from one sample of a study of regulatory T cells in long-lasting Graves disease. TCRdb ran MiXCR on the multiplex PCR reads and lists one entry per CDR3 protein. The data contain around 300,000 distinct CDR3 sequences, roughly a fifth of them singletons. This specimen was peripheral blood mononuclear cells (PBMCs), taken when the disease was refractory, from a patient treated with antithyroid drugs. The receptors derive from a female donor with Graves disease. CDR3s include the opening cysteine and the closing phenylalanine or tryptophan. D genes are given only for firm matches. Size values are once, few and many counts, or a class for expanded clones, and some rows have none.

d_call cdr3_length j_call v_call clone_size cdr3_aa cdr3_nt
TRBD2 15 TRBJ2-1 TRBV6-1 NA CASNLAGASYNGQFF TGTGCCAGTAATCTAGCGGGAGCGTCCTACAATGGGCAGTTCTTC
NA 16 TRBJ2-4 TRBV7-2 many CASSLKGPYVKNIQYF TGTGCCAGCAGCTTAAAGGGACCCTATGTCAAAAACATTCAGTACTTC
TRBD2 14 TRBJ2-7 TRBV6-2/TRBV6-3 NA CASSFSGSIYEQYF TGTGCCAGCAGTTTCAGCGGGAGCATCTACGAGCAGTACTTC
NA 15 TRBJ2-7 TRBV28 NA CASSIPKIIETEQYF TGTGCCAGCAGCATCCCGAAAATTATCGAAACCGAGCAGTACTTC
NA 16 TRBJ1-6 TRBV27 NA CASRYYPDIDNSPLHF TGTGCCAGCCGTTATTACCCGGACATAGATAATTCACCCCTCCACTTT
TRBD2 17 TRBJ2-7 TRBV7-2 NA CASSSRTSGSVYYEQYF TGTGCCAGCAGCTCCCGGACTAGCGGGAGTGTGTATTACGAGCAGTACTTC
NA 14 TRBJ2-5 TRBV6-4 NA CASSDSRGQETQYF TGTGCCAGCAGTGACTCAAGGGGCCAAGAGACCCAGTACTTC
NA 13 TRBJ2-4 TRBV6-1 NA CASSILAKNIQYF TGTGCCAGCAGTATCCTGGCCAAAAACATTCAGTACTTC
NA 11 TRBJ1-1 TRBV27 NA CASRRGSEAFF TGTGCCAGCAGGCGGGGATCTGAAGCTTTCTTT
NA 16 TRBJ2-5 TRBV27 NA CASSLGGGGSTETQYF TGTGCCAGCAGTTTAGGTGGGGGCGGGAGTACCGAGACCCAGTACTTC
NA 14 TRBJ2-2 TRBV2 NA CASRDDSNTGELFF TGTGCCAGCAGGGACGATTCGAACACCGGGGAGCTGTTTTTT
NA 15 TRBJ2-7 TRBV30 few CAWSVDAGYPYEQYF TGTGCCTGGAGTGTAGACGCAGGGTACCCCTACGAGCAGTACTTC
TRBD1 13 TRBJ1-2 TRBV30 many CAWSAGQGDGYTF TGTGCCTGGAGCGCCGGACAGGGTGATGGCTACACCTTC
NA 13 TRBJ1-2 TRBV29-1 few CSASGGRIYGYTF TGCAGCGCCTCGGGGGGGCGGATCTATGGCTACACCTTC
TRBD2 17 TRBJ2-2 TRBV6-5 NA CASSYLAGVANAGELFF TGTGCCAGCAGTTACCTAGCGGGAGTGGCTAACGCCGGGGAGCTGTTTTTT
TRBD1 18 TRBJ2-6 TRBV12-3/TRBV12-4 few CASSLVGTAVPGANVLTF TGTGCCAGCAGTCTAGTGGGGACAGCTGTACCTGGGGCCAACGTCCTGACTTTC
TRBD1 13 TRBJ2-7 TRBV3-1 once CASTPGTGYEQYF TGTGCCAGCACCCCCGGGACAGGGTACGAGCAGTACTTC
TRBD1 15 TRBJ1-4 TRBV7-2 NA CASSSDRGIFEKLFF TGTGCCAGCAGCTCTGACAGGGGGATTTTTGAAAAACTGTTTTTT
TRBD2 14 TRBJ2-1 TRBV27 NA CASSLWGRADEQFF TGTGCCAGCAGTTTATGGGGGAGGGCTGATGAGCAGTTCTTC